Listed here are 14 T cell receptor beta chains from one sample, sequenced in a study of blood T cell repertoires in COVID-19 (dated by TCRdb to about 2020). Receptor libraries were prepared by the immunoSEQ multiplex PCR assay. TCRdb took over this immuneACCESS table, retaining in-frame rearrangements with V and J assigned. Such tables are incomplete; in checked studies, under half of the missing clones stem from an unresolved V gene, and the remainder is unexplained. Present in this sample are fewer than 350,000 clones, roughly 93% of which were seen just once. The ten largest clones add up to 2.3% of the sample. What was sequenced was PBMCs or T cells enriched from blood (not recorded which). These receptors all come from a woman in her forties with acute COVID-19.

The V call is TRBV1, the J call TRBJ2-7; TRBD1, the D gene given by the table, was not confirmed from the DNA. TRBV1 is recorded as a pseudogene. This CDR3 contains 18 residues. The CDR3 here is CTSSQEYIRDRANYEQYF. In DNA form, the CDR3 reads TGCACCAGCAGCCAAGAATATATCCGGGACAGGGCCAACTACGAGCAGTACTTC.

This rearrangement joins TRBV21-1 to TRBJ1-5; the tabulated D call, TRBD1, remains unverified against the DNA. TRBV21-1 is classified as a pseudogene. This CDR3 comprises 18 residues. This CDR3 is CASSTHHDRVGGNQPQHF. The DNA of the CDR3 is TGTGCCAGCAGCACCCACCACGACAGGGTCGGAGGCAATCAGCCCCAGCATTTT.

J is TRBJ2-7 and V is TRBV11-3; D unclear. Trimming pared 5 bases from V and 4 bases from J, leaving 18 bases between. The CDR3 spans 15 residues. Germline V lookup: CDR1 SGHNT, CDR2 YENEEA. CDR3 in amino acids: CASSPRRSNHYEQYF. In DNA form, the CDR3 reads TGTGCCAGCAGCCCCCGGCGGAGTAACCATTACGAGCAGTACTTC.

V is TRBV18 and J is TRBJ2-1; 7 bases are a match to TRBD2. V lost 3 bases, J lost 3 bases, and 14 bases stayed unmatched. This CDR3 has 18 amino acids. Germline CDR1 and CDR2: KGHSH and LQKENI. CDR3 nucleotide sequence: TGTGCCAGCTCACCGTCCCTACTGGCTAGCGGAAACTACAATGAGCAGTTCTTC. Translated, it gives CASSPSLLASGNYNEQFF.

The CDR3 loop is CASSEGLGYSGANVLTF. Here the CDR3 DNA reads TGTGCCAGCAGTGAAGGGCTCGGGTACTCTGGGGCCAACGTCCTGACTTTC. The V gene is TRBV2, the J gene TRBJ2-6; D is undetermined. CDR3 length: 17 amino acids. Germline CDR1 is SNHLY and CDR2 is FYNNEI. V dropped 1 base and J dropped 0 bases, with 10 bases sitting between them.

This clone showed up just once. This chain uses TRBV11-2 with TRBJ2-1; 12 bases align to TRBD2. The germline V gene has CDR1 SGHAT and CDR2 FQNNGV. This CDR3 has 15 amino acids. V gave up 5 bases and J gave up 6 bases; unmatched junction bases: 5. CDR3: CASSGGLAGFNEQFF. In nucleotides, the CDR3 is TGTGCCAGCAGCGGCGGACTAGCGGGATTCAATGAGCAGTTCTTC.

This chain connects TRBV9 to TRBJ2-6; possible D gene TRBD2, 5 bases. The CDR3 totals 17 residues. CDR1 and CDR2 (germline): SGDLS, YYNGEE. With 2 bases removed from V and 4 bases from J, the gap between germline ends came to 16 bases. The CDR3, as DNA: TGTGCCAGCAGCGTCTCCTCTCCGGGGTTAGGGGCCAACGTCCTGACTTTC. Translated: CASSVSSPGLGANVLTF. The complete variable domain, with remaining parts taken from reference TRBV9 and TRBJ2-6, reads DSGVTQTPKHLITATGQRVTLRCSPRSGDLSVYWYQQSLDQGLQFLIQYYNGEERAKGNILERFSAQQFPDLHSELNLSSLELGDSALYFCASSVSSPGLGANVLTFGAGSRLTVL.

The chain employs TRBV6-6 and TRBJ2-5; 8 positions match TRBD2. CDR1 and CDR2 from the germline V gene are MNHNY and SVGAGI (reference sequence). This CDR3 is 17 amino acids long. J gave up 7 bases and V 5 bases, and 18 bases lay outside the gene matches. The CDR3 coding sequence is TGTGCCAGCAGTCGATGGACTAGCATAGCAGGGTGGGGGACCCAGTACTTC. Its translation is CASSRWTSIAGWGTQYF.

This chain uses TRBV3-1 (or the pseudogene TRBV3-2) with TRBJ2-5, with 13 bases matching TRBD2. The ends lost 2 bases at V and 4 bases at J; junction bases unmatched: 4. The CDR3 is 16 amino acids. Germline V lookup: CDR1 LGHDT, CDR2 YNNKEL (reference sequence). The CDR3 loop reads CASSQTSGGAGETQYF. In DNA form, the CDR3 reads TGTGCCAGCAGCCAAACTAGCGGGGGGGCCGGAGAGACCCAGTACTTC.

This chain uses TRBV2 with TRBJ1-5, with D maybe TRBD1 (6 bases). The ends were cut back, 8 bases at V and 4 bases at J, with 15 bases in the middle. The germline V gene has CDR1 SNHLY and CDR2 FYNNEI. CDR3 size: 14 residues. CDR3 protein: CASQAGQQNQPQHF. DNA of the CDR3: TGTGCCAGCCAAGCAGGACAGCAAAATCAGCCCCAGCATTTT. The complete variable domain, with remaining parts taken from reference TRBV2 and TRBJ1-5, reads EPEVTQTPSHQVTQMGQEVILRCVPISNHLYFYWYRQILGQKVEFLVSFYNNEISEKSEIFDDQFSVERPDGSNFTLKIRSTKLEDSAMYFCASQAGQQNQPQHFGDGTRLSIL.

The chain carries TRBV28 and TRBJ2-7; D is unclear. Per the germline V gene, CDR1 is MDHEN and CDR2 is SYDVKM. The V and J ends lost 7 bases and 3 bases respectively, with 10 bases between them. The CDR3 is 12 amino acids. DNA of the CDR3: TGTGCCAGCACCTCCACACGCTACGAGCAGTACTTC. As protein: CASTSTRYEQYF.

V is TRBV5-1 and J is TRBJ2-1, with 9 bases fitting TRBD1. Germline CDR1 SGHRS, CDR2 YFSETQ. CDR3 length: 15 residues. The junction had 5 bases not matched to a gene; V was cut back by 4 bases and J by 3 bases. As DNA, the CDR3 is TGCGCCAGCAGCGTACCGGGACAGGGCTACAATGAGCAGTTCTTC. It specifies CASSVPGQGYNEQFF.

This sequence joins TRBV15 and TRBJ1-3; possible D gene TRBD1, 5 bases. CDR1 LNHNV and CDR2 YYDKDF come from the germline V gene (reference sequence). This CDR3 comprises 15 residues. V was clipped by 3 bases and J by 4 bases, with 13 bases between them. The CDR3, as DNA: TGTGCCACCAGCAGTGACAGATTGGAAGGAAACACCATATATTTT. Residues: CATSSDRLEGNTIYF.

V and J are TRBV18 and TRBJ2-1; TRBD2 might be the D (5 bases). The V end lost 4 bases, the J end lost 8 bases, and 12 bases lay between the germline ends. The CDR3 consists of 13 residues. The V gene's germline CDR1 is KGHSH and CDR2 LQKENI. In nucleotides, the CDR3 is TGTGCCAGCTCACTGACTCTGGGAGATGAGCAGTTCTTC. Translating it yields CASSLTLGDEQFF.